This T cell receptor beta chain was observed in a study of CD8 T cells in Susac syndrome. Findings and caveats of the study: The study acknowledged a relatively small number of individuals in its TCR sequencing and HLA analysis.

TEMRA cells were FACS-enriched, while CD8+ and CD4+ T cells were negatively isolated. A word on this clonotype: Its antigen remains unknown.

Reverse transcription of 0.5 to 1 ug RNA was performed with random hexamers. With immunoSEQ multiplex PCR, TCR beta CDR3 was amplified across 54 Vbeta and 13 Jbeta. One entry per CDR3 protein, called by TCRdb with MiXCR from the immunoSEQ multiplex PCR reads. The table lists about 280,000 distinct CDR3 sequences, 85% of them singletons. This receptor was obtained from a human donor with multiple sclerosis. The specimen sequenced was CD8+ T cells from PBMCs.

The CDR3 coding sequence is TGCGCCAGCAGCGTCTACGGGACTAGCGGGAGGGCCTTAACCTACAATGAGCAGTTCTTC. Translated, it gives CASSVYGTSGRALTYNEQFF. The chain recombines TRBV5-1 with TRBJ2-1; 16 positions agree with TRBD2. The germline V gene encodes CDR1 SGHRS and CDR2 YFSETQ. The CDR3 totals 20 residues. Trimming took 4 bases from V and 2 from J; bases not matched to a gene: 12. The entire variable domain, with the rest obtained from reference TRBV5-1 and TRBJ2-1, is as follows: KAGVTQTPRYLIKTRGQQVTLSCSPISGHRSVSWYQQTPGQGLQFLFEYFSETQRNKGNFPGRFSGRQFSNSRSEMNVSTLELGDSALYLCASSVYGTSGRALTYNEQFFGPGTRLTVL.